This TCR beta chain was retrieved from a study of cytotoxic CD8 clonotypes in ibrutinib-treated CLL. Germline V gene sequence: CDR1 SGHTA, CDR2 FQGTGA. The CDR3 runs to 13 residues. V was shortened by 2 bases and J by 4 bases, with 6 bases between the two germline ends. Clones were read by immunoSEQ multiplex PCR, and TCRdb kept only the in-frame ones, dropping some. The profile shows 73,000 or so clones, 68% of them singletons. The chain employs TRBV7-3 and TRBJ2-1; D is perhaps TRBD2 (5 bases). The source material was PBMCs, sampled after 12 months of ibrutinib treatment. The clonotype comes from a human donor with chronic lymphocytic leukemia. The CDR3 protein is CASSLSGYNEQFF. The CDR3, as DNA: TGTGCCAGCAGCTTATCGGGGTACAATGAGCAGTTCTTC.